What follows are 17 T cell receptor beta chains derived from one specimen sequenced in a study of cytotoxic CD8 clonotypes in ibrutinib-treated CLL. Sequencing used immunoSEQ multiplex PCR; TCRdb keeps in-frame clones, though not all of them. This sample carries 160,000 or so clones, around nine tenths of them seen once, and the ten largest clones take around 3.1%. Here the sequenced sample was PBMCs, taken at disease progression, from a patient treated with ibrutinib. The source of these receptors is a human donor with chronic lymphocytic leukemia.

This rearrangement joins TRBV27 to TRBJ1-5; weak D call: TRBD1 (5 bases). Trimming took off 4 bases at V and 1 base at J, with 17 bases between the two ends. Germline CDR1 and CDR2: MNHEY and SMNVEV (reference sequence). This CDR3 spans 17 amino acids. This CDR3 is CASSSYPRGESNQPQHF. CDR3 coding DNA: TGTGCCAGCAGTTCGTATCCGCGGGGGGAAAGCAATCAGCCCCAGCATTTT.

The CDR3 coding sequence is TGTGCCAGCAGCCCCCGGGCCTCGAACTATGGCTACACCTTC. Protein: CASSPRASNYGYTF. J is TRBJ1-2 and V is TRBV9; D is ambiguous. CDR1 is SGDLS, CDR2 YYNGEE, per germline. CDR3 length equals 14 residues. The ends were cut back, 4 bases at V and 2 bases at J, with 12 bases in the middle.

With respect to this clone: This specimen includes other DNA sequences encoding the same CDR3. The rearrangement links TRBV27 to TRBJ2-2, with D perhaps TRBD2 (6 bases). Trimming stripped 5 bases from V and 3 bases from J, with 10 bases between. Germline CDR1 is MNHEY and CDR2 is SMNVEV (reference sequence). The CDR3 loop spans 14 amino acids. CDR3 bases: TGTGCCAGCAGTCTACTAGCCGACACCGGGGAGCTGTTTTTT. Translating it yields CASSLLADTGELFF.

This chain links TRBV6-1 with TRBJ2-7; D not certain. Germline V CDR1 and CDR2: MNHNS, SASEGT. Deletions cut 3 bases from V and 3 bases from J, with 3 bases between. The CDR3 runs to 11 residues. The CDR3 sequence is CASSDFYEQYF. CDR3 in DNA: TGTGCCAGCAGTGATTTCTACGAGCAGTACTTC.

The chain has TRBV29-1 and TRBJ1-3; TRBD1 is a possible D gene (5 bases). Trimming stripped 4 bases from V and 0 bases from J, with 7 bases between. Germline assignment: CDR1 SQVTM and CDR2 ANQGSEA. The CDR3 consists of 13 residues. In DNA, the CDR3 is TGCAGCGTTGCAGGGCACTCTGGAAACACCATATATTTT. It codes for CSVAGHSGNTIYF.

The rearrangement uses TRBV5-6 and TRBJ2-3; 8 nucleotides line up with TRBD2. This CDR3 is 15 amino acids long. Trimming removed 2 bases from V and 5 bases from J; junction bases left unmatched: 7. Germline V gene sequence: CDR1 SGHDT, CDR2 YYEEEE. The CDR3 protein is CASSFLAGRGDTQYF. CDR3 nucleotides: TGTGCCAGCAGCTTCTTAGCGGGGAGGGGAGATACGCAGTATTTT.

This chain uses TRBV7-2 with TRBJ1-5, with TRBD1 matching 9 bases. V shed 6 bases, J shed 7 bases, and the junction held 13 bases outside the gene matches. CDR1 is SGHTA, CDR2 FQGNSA, per germline. The CDR3 extends over 16 amino acids. CDR3 nucleotides: TGTGCCAGCAGAAAACAGGGGGCGAATTCACGGCAGCCCCAGCATTTT. Translation: CASRKQGANSRQPQHF.

The chain joins TRBV2 to TRBJ2-2; D is unclear. The CDR3 runs 12 residues. CDR1 is SNHLY, CDR2 FYNNEI, per germline. V lost 7 bases and J 4 bases, leaving 7 bases between the germline ends. The CDR3 sequence is CASILPTGELFF. In DNA form, the CDR3 reads TGTGCCAGCATTCTTCCCACCGGGGAGCTGTTTTTT. The variable domain in full, completed from reference TRBV2 and TRBJ2-2, reads EPEVTQTPSHQVTQMGQEVILRCVPISNHLYFYWYRQILGQKVEFLVSFYNNEISEKSEIFDDQFSVERPDGSNFTLKIRSTKLEDSAMYFCASILPTGELFFGEGSRLTVL.

The chain employs TRBV5-8 and TRBJ1-4; no clear D. The V gene lost 0 bases and the J gene lost 0 bases, with 15 bases spanning the gap. The CDR3 contains 18 residues. Germline CDR1 is SGHTS and CDR2 is YDEGEE. The CDR3, as DNA: TGTGCCAGCAGCTTGGGTATTGCGGGGATTGCAACTAATGAAAAACTGTTTTTT. Translated: CASSLGIAGIATNEKLFF.

V and J are TRBV11-3 and TRBJ2-7; possibly TRBD1 for D (6 bases). The CDR3 is 15 residues long. Trimming took 1 base from V and 2 from J, leaving 12 bases between them. Germline lookup yields CDR1 SGHNT and CDR2 YENEEA. CDR3 sequence: CASSLVSGAAYEQYF. CDR3 in DNA: TGTGCCAGCAGCTTAGTCTCAGGGGCCGCCTACGAGCAGTACTTC.

This sequence joins TRBV9 and TRBJ1-4, with 10 bases aligning to TRBD1. The CDR3 covers 23 residues. Per germline, CDR1 SGDLS and CDR2 YYNGEE. With V trimmed by 6 bases and J by 0 bases, 26 bases remained unmatched. As DNA, the CDR3 is TGTGCCAGCACCCTCCTGACGACGGGACAGGGGTTACCCAGGGTGCCAACTAATGAAAAACTGTTTTTT. This sequence encodes CASTLLTTGQGLPRVPTNEKLFF.

The chain carries TRBV5-4 and TRBJ1-1, with a tentative D call TRBD1 (6 bases). CDR1 SGHNT and CDR2 YYREEE come from the germline V gene (reference sequence). The CDR3 is made up of 15 amino acids. The V end was cut by 2 bases, the J end by 2 bases, with 13 bases between. The CDR3 DNA sequence: TGTGCCAGCAGCTTTATGGACAGAACTAACACTGAAGCTTTCTTT. Its translation is CASSFMDRTNTEAFF.

The gene calls are TRBV7-9 and TRBJ2-5; 12 bases align to TRBD2. The CDR3 extends over 16 amino acids. V dropped 5 bases and J dropped 5; count of bases not matched to a gene: 9. CDR1 and CDR2 (germline): SEHNR, FQNEAQ (reference sequence). The CDR3 reads CASSPRLAGVGETQYF. CDR3 nucleotides: TGTGCCAGCAGCCCCCGACTAGCGGGAGTGGGGGAGACCCAGTACTTC.

The gene calls are TRBV5-5 and TRBJ1-4; maybe TRBD1 (5 bases). V lost 3 bases to trimming and J lost 4 bases, with 13 bases between them. The germline V gene encodes CDR1 SGHKS and CDR2 YYEKEE (reference sequence). The CDR3 loop spans 15 amino acids. CDR3 coding DNA: TGTGCCAGCAGCTCGGGACCTTTCCGTAATGAAAAACTGTTTTTT. This codes for CASSSGPFRNEKLFF.

The chain uses TRBV28 and TRBJ1-4; D remains unclear. V dropped 5 bases and J dropped 3 bases, with 16 bases sitting between them. Germline CDR1 reads MDHEN; CDR2 reads SYDVKM. The CDR3 runs 16 residues. The CDR3 region is CASSPYAGYPNEKLFF. As DNA, the CDR3 is TGTGCCAGCAGTCCTTACGCGGGGTATCCTAATGAAAAACTGTTTTTT. The full variable domain, in which reference TRBV28 and TRBJ1-4 provide the parts outside the CDR3, is DVKVTQSSRYLVKRTGEKVFLECVQDMDHENMFWYRQDPGLGLRLIYFSYDVKMKEKGDIPEGYSVSREKKERFSLILESASTNQTSMYLCASSPYAGYPNEKLFFGSGTQLSVL.

The rearrangement uses TRBV9 and TRBJ2-5; the D gene is possibly TRBD1 (7 bases). CDR3 length: 14 residues. Trimming pared 4 bases from V and 5 bases from J, leaving 15 bases between. Germline values: CDR1 SGDLS, CDR2 YYNGEE. For the CDR3, the DNA is TGTGCCAGCAGCTCCCCGGCAGGGGGGGAGACCCAGTACTTC. Translated: CASSSPAGGETQYF.

The chain joins TRBV9 to TRBJ1-1; D not resolved. Trimming took off 0 bases at V and 6 bases at J, with 12 bases between the two ends. CDR1 SGDLS and CDR2 YYNGEE come from the germline V gene. The CDR3 spans 14 residues. The CDR3 is CASSVAWASAEAFF. The CDR3 DNA reads as TGTGCCAGCAGCGTAGCTTGGGCTTCCGCTGAAGCTTTCTTT.